Listed here are 16 T cell receptor beta chains from one sample, sequenced in a study of identical twins. TCRdb recomputed calls from the 5' RACE reads with MiXCR, one row per CDR3 protein. The sample holds hundreds of thousands of distinct CDR3 sequences, roughly 6% seen once. Sequencing used naive T cells sorted from blood. These receptors were collected from a man between 18 and 35 years old in good health.

This clonotype occurred many times. The chain carries TRBV20-1 and TRBJ2-1; 11 bases align to TRBD2. The trim removed 5 bases at V and 3 bases at J, leaving 6 bases unmatched. The CDR3 length is 15 residues. CDR1 and CDR2 (germline): DFQATT, SNEGSKA (reference sequence). This CDR3 is CSAPIAGGSYNEQFF. CDR3 sequence (DNA): TGCAGTGCTCCAATAGCGGGAGGGAGCTACAATGAGCAGTTCTTC.

This clonotype was recorded a few times. The J gene is TRBJ2-7, the V gene TRBV5-6, with TRBD1 matching 7 bases. The germline V gene encodes CDR1 SGHDT and CDR2 YYEEEE. V was clipped by 1 base and J by 1 base; unmatched bases: 5. The CDR3 has 15 residues. The CDR3 spells CASSLFGTESYEQYV. DNA of the CDR3: TGTGCCAGCAGCTTGTTTGGGACAGAATCCTACGAGCAGTACGTC.

The chain couples TRBV7-6 to TRBJ2-3, with 9 bases aligning to TRBD2. The V gene's germline CDR1 is SGHVS and CDR2 FNYEAQ. V was pared by 7 bases and J by 4 bases, with 12 bases of the junction left unmatched. The CDR3 has 16 amino acids. The CDR3, as DNA: TGTGCCAGCACGCTTCTGGCGGGAGGGATCGCAGATACGCAGTATTTT. This gives the protein CASTLLAGGIADTQYF.

V gene TRBV10-3 combines with J gene TRBJ1-1; a possible D gene is TRBD1 (5 bases). Germline CDR1 and CDR2: ENHRY and SYGVKD. The CDR3 has 10 residues. This CDR3 reads CPDRNTEAFF. CDR3 nucleotide sequence: TGTCCCGACAGGAACACTGAAGCTTTCTTT.

This clonotype was seen only a few times. The chain is built from TRBV3-1 and TRBJ1-2, with D unclear. This CDR3 contains 13 residues. From germline, CDR1 is LGHDT and CDR2 YNNKEL (reference sequence). V dropped 4 bases and J dropped 2 bases, with 8 bases sitting between them. DNA of the CDR3: TGTGCCAGCAGCCCAGCAGTAAACTATGGCTACACCTTC. Translated, it gives CASSPAVNYGYTF.

This clonotype was seen a few times. V gene TRBV6-2 or TRBV6-3 combines with J gene TRBJ2-1; 12 bases map to TRBD2. This CDR3 comprises 18 residues. J gave up 4 bases and V 2 bases, and 9 bases lay outside the gene matches. Looked up from germline, CDR1 is MNHEY and CDR2 is SVGEGT. The CDR3 DNA is TGTGCCAGCAGTTACCCCACGACTAGCGGGAGCATGTACAATGAGCAGTTCTTC. It yields the protein CASSYPTTSGSMYNEQFF.

This clonotype was seen ten or more times. This sequence joins TRBV20-1 and TRBJ2-3; 7 bases fit TRBD2. Germline V gene data show CDR1 as DFQATT and CDR2 as SNEGSKA (reference sequence). The junction had 7 bases not matched to a gene; V was cut back by 2 bases and J by 8 bases. There are 13 residues in the CDR3. The CDR3 nucleotides read TGCAGTGCTAGACCCCCTAGCGGAGTTACGCAGTATTTT. This sequence encodes CSARPPSGVTQYF.

The rearrangement links TRBV3-1 to TRBJ1-1; D possibly corresponds to TRBD1 (6 bases). CDR1 is LGHDT and CDR2 is YNNKEL in the germline V gene (reference sequence). The CDR3 extends over 14 amino acids. With 1 base removed from V and 10 bases from J, the gap between germline ends came to 16 bases. The CDR3 DNA is TGTGCCAGCAGCCAAGGGGGGGGTCGCAGGGGAGCTTTCTTT. This codes for CASSQGGGRRGAFF.

This clonotype was counted only a few times. The genes are TRBV5-1 and TRBJ1-6, with D possibly TRBD1 on 6 matching bases. The CDR3 length is 17 residues. Germline V gene data show CDR1 as SGHRS and CDR2 as YFSETQ. Trimming pared 0 bases from V and 0 bases from J, leaving 10 bases between. The CDR3 DNA reads TGCGCCAGCAGCTTGGCCGACAGGAGCTCCTATAATTCACCCCTCCACTTT. This codes for CASSLADRSSYNSPLHF.

The chain has TRBV12-3 or TRBV12-4 and TRBJ2-7, with TRBD1 identical over 8 bases. The CDR3 totals 17 residues. J lost 4 bases, V lost 5 bases, and 16 bases had no gene match. DNA of the CDR3: TGTGCCAGCAGTCCAACACGGTCAGGGGGCGCGAGATACGAGCAGTACTTC. Translation: CASSPTRSGGARYEQYF.

This sequence joins TRBV5-1 and TRBJ2-1; D remains ambiguous. Per the germline V gene, CDR1 is SGHRS and CDR2 is YFSETQ. With 4 bases removed from V and 5 bases from J, the gap between germline ends came to 7 bases. The CDR3 runs to 12 residues. In DNA, the CDR3 is TGCGCCAGCAGCATCGGTAACAATGAGCAGTTCTTC. It codes for CASSIGNNEQFF.

This clonotype has at least ten counts. The CDR3 here is CSASPWEGSYNEQFF. DNA for the CDR3: TGCAGTGCTAGTCCGTGGGAAGGGTCCTACAATGAGCAGTTCTTC. The chain links TRBV20-1 to TRBJ2-1; D remains unclear. Looked up from germline, CDR1 is DFQATT and CDR2 is SNEGSKA (reference sequence). V was clipped by 3 bases and J by 1 base, with 13 bases between them. This CDR3 contains 15 residues.

The table lists this clonotype with a few counts. The CDR3 sequence: CAISEVASGFTDTQYF. The DNA of the CDR3 is TGTGCCATCAGTGAAGTGGCTAGCGGTTTCACAGATACGCAGTATTTT. This chain links TRBV10-3 with TRBJ2-3, with TRBD2 matching over 7 bases. Germline V gene data show CDR1 as ENHRY and CDR2 as SYGVKD. V dropped 3 bases and J dropped 2; count of bases not matched to a gene: 8. The CDR3 has 16 residues.

This chain's CDR3 is CASSATEQASGSEQFF. The CDR3 nucleotides are TGTGCCAGCAGTGCTACTGAGCAGGCCTCCGGGAGTGAGCAGTTCTTC. The chain has TRBV28 and TRBJ2-1; D perhaps matches TRBD2 (6 bases). This CDR3 is 16 amino acids long. CDR1 MDHEN and CDR2 SYDVKM come from the germline V gene. Between the trimmed V and J ends, which lost 5 bases and 9 bases, there was a span of 23 bases.

This clonotype was detected many times. V usage is TRBV20-1 and J usage is TRBJ2-7; D unresolved. CDR1 DFQATT and CDR2 SNEGSKA come from the germline V gene (reference sequence). The length of the CDR3 is 13 residues. Trimming removed 0 bases from V and 2 bases from J, with 8 bases in between. Here the CDR3 DNA reads TGCAGTGCTAGAGACCCCAATCCCTACGAGCAGTACTTC. This translates into CSARDPNPYEQYF.

This chain links TRBV6-2 or TRBV6-3 with TRBJ2-2, with unresolved D. V was cut by 0 bases and J by 5 bases, with 10 bases left in between. Germline V CDR1 and CDR2: MNHEY, SVGEGT. The CDR3 is 15 residues long. In DNA, the CDR3 is TGTGCCAGCAGTTACTCCTACAAGTTTACCGGGGAGCTGTTTTTT. It is translated as CASSYSYKFTGELFF.